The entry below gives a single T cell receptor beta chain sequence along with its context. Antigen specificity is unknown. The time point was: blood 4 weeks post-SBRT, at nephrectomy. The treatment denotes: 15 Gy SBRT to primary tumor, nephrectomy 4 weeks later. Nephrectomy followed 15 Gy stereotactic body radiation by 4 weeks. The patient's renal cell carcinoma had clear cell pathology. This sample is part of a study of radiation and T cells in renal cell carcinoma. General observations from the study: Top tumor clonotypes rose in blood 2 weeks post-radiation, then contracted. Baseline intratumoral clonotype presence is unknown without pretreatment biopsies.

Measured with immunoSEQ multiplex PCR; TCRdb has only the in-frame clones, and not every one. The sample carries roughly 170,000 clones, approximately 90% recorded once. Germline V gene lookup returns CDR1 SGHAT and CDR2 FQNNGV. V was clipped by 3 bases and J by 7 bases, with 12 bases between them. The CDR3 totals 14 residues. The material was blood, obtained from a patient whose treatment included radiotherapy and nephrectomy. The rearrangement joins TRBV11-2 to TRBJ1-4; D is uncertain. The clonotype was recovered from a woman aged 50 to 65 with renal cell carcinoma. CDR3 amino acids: CASSFSGELEKLFF. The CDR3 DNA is TGTGCCAGCAGCTTTTCCGGGGAACTTGAAAAACTGTTTTTT.